This is a list of T cell receptor beta chains from one sample in a study of blood T cell repertoires in COVID-19. Some clones are missing from TCRdb's copy, which holds only in-frame ones; the method was immunoSEQ multiplex PCR. The repertoire holds 250,000 to 300,000 clones, with roughly 93% as singletons. Sequencing was carried out using PBMCs or T cells enriched from blood (not recorded which). The source of these receptors is a woman aged 35 to 49 with acute COVID-19. The CDR3 runs from the conserved cysteine through the conserved F or W. A D gene is named only where the DNA matches it firmly. Clone size is stated in some rows and not others, as once, few, many or a class when expanded.

clone_size d_call j_call v_call cdr3_nt cdr3_aa
- TRBD1 TRBJ2-7 TRBV28 TGTGCCAGCAGAACCCCGGGACAGGCTACCTACGAGCAGTACTTC CASRTPGQATYEQYF
- TRBD2 TRBJ2-2 TRBV5-4 TGTGCCAGCAGCTGGGGGGGTTCGAACACCGGGGAGCTGTTTTTT CASSWGGSNTGELFF
- TRBD1 TRBJ2-2 TRBV19 TGTGCCTCTACCGACAGGGGGTTCTCCGGGGAGCTGTTTTTT CASTDRGFSGELFF
- - TRBJ2-2 TRBV18 TGTGCCAGCTCACCACCTCGGGACACCCAGAACACCGGGGAGCTGTTTTTT CASSPPRDTQNTGELFF
- - TRBJ2-6 TRBV7-9 TGTGCCAGCAGCTACGGGGGCTCTGGGGCCAACGTCCTGACTTTC CASSYGGSGANVLTF
- - TRBJ1-4 TRBV11-1 TGTGCCAGCAGCCGGACCACAGGTGTAACTAATGAAAAACTGTTTTTT CASSRTTGVTNEKLFF
- - TRBJ1-1 TRBV21-1 TGTGCCAGCAGCAAAAATGGTAGACATTACACTGAAGCTTTCTTT CASSKNGRHYTEAFF
- - TRBJ1-4 TRBV9 TGTGCCAGACGATCCGGGACTCCCCGGGAAAAACTGTTTTTT CARRSGTPREKLFF
- - TRBJ1-1 TRBV19 TGTGCCAGTAGGCCCCAGGATCTTATGAACACTGAAGCTTTCTTT CASRPQDLMNTEAFF
- TRBD1 TRBJ1-5 TRBV5-8 TGTGCCAGCAGCTTGGACAGGGGGGGGTACCAGCCCCAGCATTTT CASSLDRGGYQPQHF
- TRBD2 TRBJ2-2 TRBV6-2/TRBV6-3 TGTGCCAGCAGTTCCGCTCCACTAGCGGGATGGACCGGGGAGCTGTTTTTT CASSSAPLAGWTGELFF
- - TRBJ2-7 TRBV6-5 TGTGCCAGCAGCCCAAGTCAGGGCGCATCCTACGAGCAGTACTTC CASSPSQGASYEQYF
- TRBD1 TRBJ2-6 TRBV2 TGTGCCAGCAGCGGGGACAGGGTCTCCGCGGGCTCTGGGGCCAACGTCCTGACTTTC CASSGDRVSAGSGANVLTF
- TRBD1 TRBJ1-1 TRBV7-9 TGTGCCAGCAGCCCGGGACAGGTGGACACTGAAGCTTTCTTT CASSPGQVDTEAFF
- - TRBJ2-1 TRBV9 TGTGCCAGCAACCAATCCAGGGGGAGGACGGACAATGAGCAGTTCTTC CASNQSRGRTDNEQFF
- TRBD1 TRBJ1-5 TRBV6-5 TGTGCCAGCAGATACTTACCTACAGGGGGCAATCAGCCCCAGCATTTT CASRYLPTGGNQPQHF
- - TRBJ2-7 TRBV28 TGTGCCAGCAGTTCTAGGGGCTACGAGCAGTACTTC CASSSRGYEQYF
once TRBD2 TRBJ2-5 TRBV6-6 TGTGCCAGCTCGCCCCCCGGGGGGACGCAAGAGACCCAGTACTTC CASSPPGGTQETQYF
- - TRBJ2-1 TRBV2 TGTGCCAGCAGCGGGAGAACTTACAATGAGCAGTTCTTC CASSGRTYNEQFF
- - TRBJ1-2 TRBV5-1 TGCGCCAGCAGCTTCGATGACAGTGGCAACTATGGCTACACCTTC CASSFDDSGNYGYTF
once TRBD1 TRBJ1-1 TRBV5-1 TGCGCCAGCAGCTTGGCCGGGACAGGTAACACTGAAGCTTTCTTT CASSLAGTGNTEAFF
- TRBD2 TRBJ2-3 TRBV30 TGTGCCTGGAGTTTGGGACTAGCTACAGATACGCAGTATTTT CAWSLGLATDTQYF
- - TRBJ1-5 TRBV6-5 TGTGCCAGCGGGGGGGCATTAAGCAATCAGCCCCAGCATTTT CASGGALSNQPQHF
- - TRBJ1-1 TRBV7-9 TGTGCCAGCAGCGCGAATCGGGGAGTGAACACTGAAGCTTTCTTT CASSANRGVNTEAFF
- TRBD1 TRBJ1-4 TRBV6-5 TGTGCCAGCAGTTCGGGACAGAGGAATGAAAAACTGTTTTTT CASSSGQRNEKLFF
- - TRBJ2-3 TRBV9 TGTGCCAGCAGCGTAACAGCGGGCCAATCCACAGATACGCAGTATTTT CASSVTAGQSTDTQYF
- TRBD2 TRBJ2-5 TRBV6-2/TRBV6-3 TGTGCCAGCAGTTTCTCTAGCGGGGGGGCCCAGTACTTC CASSFSSGGAQYF
few - TRBJ1-2 TRBV20-1 TGCAGTGCTAGTCCAGGGGTCGGTGGCTACACCTTC CSASPGVGGYTF
- - TRBJ1-1 TRBV7-2 TGTGCCAGCAGCTTAGTCCCCGTTTCTGAAGCTTTCTTT CASSLVPVSEAFF
- - TRBJ1-2 TRBV7-9 TGTGCCAGCAGCCCACCGATAGTAGGGGTAGGCTACACCTTC CASSPPIVGVGYTF
- TRBD2 TRBJ2-7 TRBV5-5 TGTGCCAGCAGCTTGGGACTAGCGTCCTCTAAACCCTACGAGCAGTACTTC CASSLGLASSKPYEQYF
- TRBD2 TRBJ2-1 TRBV7-3 TGTGCCAGCAGCGCACTAGCGGGACTCTACAATGAGCAGTTCTTC CASSALAGLYNEQFF
- - TRBJ2-2 TRBV14 TGTGCCAGCAGCCAGGGGCAACTACATACCGGGGAGCTGTTTTTT CASSQGQLHTGELFF
- - TRBJ2-5 TRBV4-1 TGCGCCAGCAGCCGGGCCAACCAAGAGACCCAGTACTTC CASSRANQETQYF
- - TRBJ1-2 TRBV3-1/TRBV3-2 TGTGCCAGCAGCTCAACGATGGCTGGCTACACCTTC CASSSTMAGYTF
- TRBD1 TRBJ1-2 TRBV18 TGTGCCAGCTCACAACGGACAGGGAACTATGGCTACACCTTC CASSQRTGNYGYTF
- - TRBJ1-1 TRBV9 TGTGCCAGCAGCCCCCAGGGGCCGAACACTGAAGCTTTCTTT CASSPQGPNTEAFF
- - TRBJ1-6 TRBV29-1 TGCAGCCCCGGGTCCTATAATTCACCCCTCCACTTT CSPGSYNSPLHF
once TRBD1 TRBJ2-7 TRBV28 TGTGCCAGCAGTCCATCCGGGACAGGGGGCCTGGAGCAGTACTTC CASSPSGTGGLEQYF
- - TRBJ1-1 TRBV6-2/TRBV6-3 TGTGCCAGCAGTTACTCGCAGGGCGCTGGGACTGAAGCTTTCTTT CASSYSQGAGTEAFF
- - TRBJ2-7 TRBV5-4 TGTGCCAGCAGCTTTCCGGGGAGCTCCTACGAGCAGTACTTC CASSFPGSSYEQYF
- - TRBJ1-2 TRBV28 TGTGCCAGCAGTTTCGGGAGGGCTAACTATGGCTACACCTTC CASSFGRANYGYTF
- - TRBJ2-2 TRBV10-3 TGTGCCATCAGGAGACGAGGGAACAATACCGGGGAGCTGTTTTTT CAIRRRGNNTGELFF
- - TRBJ2-5 TRBV5-5 TGTGCCAGCAGCGGGGGCAGGACAGAGACCCAGTACTTC CASSGGRTETQYF
- - TRBJ2-3 TRBV6-5 TGTGCCAGCAGTTACTACCGACTTCCAGATACGCAGTATTTT CASSYYRLPDTQYF